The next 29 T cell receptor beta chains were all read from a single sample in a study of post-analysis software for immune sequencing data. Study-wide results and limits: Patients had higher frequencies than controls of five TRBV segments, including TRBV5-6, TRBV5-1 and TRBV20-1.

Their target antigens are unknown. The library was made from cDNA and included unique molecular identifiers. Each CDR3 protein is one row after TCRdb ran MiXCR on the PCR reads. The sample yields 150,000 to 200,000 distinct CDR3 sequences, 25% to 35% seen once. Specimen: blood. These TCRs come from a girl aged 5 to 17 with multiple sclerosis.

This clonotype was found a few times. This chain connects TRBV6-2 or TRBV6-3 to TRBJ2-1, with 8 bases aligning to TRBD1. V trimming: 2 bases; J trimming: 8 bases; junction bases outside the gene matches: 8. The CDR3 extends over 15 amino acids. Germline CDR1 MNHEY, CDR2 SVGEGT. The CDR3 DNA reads TGTGCCAGCAGTTACGGGACAGGACAGGGCGATGAGCAGTTCTTC. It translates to CASSYGTGQGDEQFF.

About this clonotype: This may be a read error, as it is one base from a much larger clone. The DNA for the CDR3 is TGCAGCGTTTTAAGGGAGAGCTCCTACGAGCGGTACTTC. Translated, it gives CSVLRESSYERYF. V and J are TRBV29-1 and TRBJ2-7, with D perhaps matching TRBD2 (5 bases). Germline CDR1 SQVTM, CDR2 ANQGSEA. The CDR3 loop spans 13 amino acids.

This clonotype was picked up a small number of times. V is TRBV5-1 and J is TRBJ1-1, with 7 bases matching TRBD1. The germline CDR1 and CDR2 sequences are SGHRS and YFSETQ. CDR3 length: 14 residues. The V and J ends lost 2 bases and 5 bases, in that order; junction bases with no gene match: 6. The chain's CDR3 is CASSFQGGGTEAFF. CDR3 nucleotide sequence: TGCGCCAGCAGCTTTCAGGGGGGAGGAACTGAAGCTTTCTTT.

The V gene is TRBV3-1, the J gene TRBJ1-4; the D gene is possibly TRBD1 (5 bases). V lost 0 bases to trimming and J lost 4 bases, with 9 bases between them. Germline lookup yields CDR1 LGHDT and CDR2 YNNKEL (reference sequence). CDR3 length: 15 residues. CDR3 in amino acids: CASSQEGVGNEKLFF. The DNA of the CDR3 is TGTGCCAGCAGCCAAGAGGGGGTTGGTAATGAAAAACTGTTTTTT. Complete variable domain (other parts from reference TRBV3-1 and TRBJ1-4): DTAVSQTPKYLVTQMGNDKSIKCEQNLGHDTMYWYKQDSKKFLKIMFSYNNKELIINETVPNRFSPKSPDKAHLNLHINSLELGDSAVYFCASSQEGVGNEKLFFGSGTQLSVL.

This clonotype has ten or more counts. DNA of the CDR3: TGTGCCAGCAGCTTATCTCCAGGGGGCAAGGACTATGGCTACACCTTC. It codes for CASSLSPGGKDYGYTF. The chain recombines TRBV7-2 with TRBJ1-2; the match to TRBD1 covers 8 bases. Germline V gives CDR1 SGHTA, CDR2 FQGNSA. The CDR3 covers 16 residues. V was pared by 2 bases and J by 3 bases, with 8 bases of the junction left unmatched.

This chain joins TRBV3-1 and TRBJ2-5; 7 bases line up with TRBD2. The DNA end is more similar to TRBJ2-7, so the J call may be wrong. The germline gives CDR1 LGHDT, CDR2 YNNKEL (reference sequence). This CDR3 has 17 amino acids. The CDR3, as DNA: TGTGCCAGCAGCCAACAAGCGTTGGCTAGCGGTTCCTACGAGCAGTACTTC. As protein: CASSQQALASGSYEQYF.

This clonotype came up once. The CDR3 nucleotides are TGTGCCATCAGTGGATCGTTGTCCGGGGAGCTGTTTTTT. Residues: CAISGSLSGELFF. This chain joins TRBV10-3 and TRBJ2-2; D call uncertain. Trimming left V 4 bases short and J 6 bases short, with 9 bases between. The CDR3 totals 13 residues. CDR1 is ENHRY and CDR2 is SYGVKD in the germline V gene.

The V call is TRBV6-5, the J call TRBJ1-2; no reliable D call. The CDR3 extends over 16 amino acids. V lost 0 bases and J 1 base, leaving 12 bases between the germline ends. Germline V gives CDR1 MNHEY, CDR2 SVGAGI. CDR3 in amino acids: CASSYSTVEFNYGYTF. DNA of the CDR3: TGTGCCAGCAGTTACTCGACTGTCGAATTTAACTATGGCTACACCTTC.

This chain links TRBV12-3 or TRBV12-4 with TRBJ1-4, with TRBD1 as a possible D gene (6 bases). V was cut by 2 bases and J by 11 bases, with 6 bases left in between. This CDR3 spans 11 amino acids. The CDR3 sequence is CASSLRGKLFF. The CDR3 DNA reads TGTGCCAGCAGTTTAAGGGGGAAACTGTTTTTT.

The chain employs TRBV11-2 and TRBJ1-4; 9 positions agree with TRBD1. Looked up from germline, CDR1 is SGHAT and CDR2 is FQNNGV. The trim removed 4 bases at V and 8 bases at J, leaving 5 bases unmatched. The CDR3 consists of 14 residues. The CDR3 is CASSSTGGKEKLFF. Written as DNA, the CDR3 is TGTGCCAGCAGCTCCACAGGGGGCAAAGAAAAACTGTTTTTT. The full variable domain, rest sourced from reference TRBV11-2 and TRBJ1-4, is EAGVAQSPRYKIIEKRQSVAFWCNPISGHATLYWYQQILGQGPKLLIQFQNNGVVDDSQLPKDRFSAERLKGVDSTLKIQPAKLEDSAVYLCASSSTGGKEKLFFGSGTQLSVL.

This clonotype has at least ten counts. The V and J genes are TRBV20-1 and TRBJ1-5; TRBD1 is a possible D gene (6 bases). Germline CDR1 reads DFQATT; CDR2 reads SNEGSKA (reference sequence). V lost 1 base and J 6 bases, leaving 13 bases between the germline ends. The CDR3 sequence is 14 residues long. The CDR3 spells CSARVSGGGQPQHF. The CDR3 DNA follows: TGCAGTGCTAGAGTTTCCGGGGGCGGTCAGCCCCAGCATTTT.

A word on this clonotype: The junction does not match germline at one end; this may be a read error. This CDR3 reads CGARARVSGANVLTF. CDR3 in DNA: TGCGGTGCTAGAGCTCGGGTCTCTGGGGCCAACGTCCTGACTTTC. V and J are TRBV20-1 and TRBJ2-6; D unresolved. Germline values: CDR1 DFQATT, CDR2 SNEGSKA (reference sequence). CDR3 length: 15 amino acids.

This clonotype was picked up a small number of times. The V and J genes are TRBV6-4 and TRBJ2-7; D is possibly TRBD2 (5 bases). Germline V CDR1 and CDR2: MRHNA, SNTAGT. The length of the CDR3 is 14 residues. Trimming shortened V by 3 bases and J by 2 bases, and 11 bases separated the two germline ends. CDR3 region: CASSEAGPTYEQYF. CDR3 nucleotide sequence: TGTGCCAGCAGTGAGGCGGGTCCTACCTACGAGCAGTACTTC.

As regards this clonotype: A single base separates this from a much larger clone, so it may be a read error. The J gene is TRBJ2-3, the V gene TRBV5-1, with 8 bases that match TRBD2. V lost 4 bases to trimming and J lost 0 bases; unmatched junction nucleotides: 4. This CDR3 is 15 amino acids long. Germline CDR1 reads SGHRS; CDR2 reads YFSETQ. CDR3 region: CASSTASGSTDTQYF. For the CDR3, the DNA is TGCGCCAGCAGCACTGCTAGCGGGAGCACAGATACGCAGTATTTT.

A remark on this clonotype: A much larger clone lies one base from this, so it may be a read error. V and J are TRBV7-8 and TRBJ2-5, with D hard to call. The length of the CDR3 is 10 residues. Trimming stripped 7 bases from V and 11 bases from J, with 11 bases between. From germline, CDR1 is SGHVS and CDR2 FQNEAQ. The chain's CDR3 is CASMLYAQYF. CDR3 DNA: TGTGCCAGCATGTTGTACGCGCAGTACTTC.

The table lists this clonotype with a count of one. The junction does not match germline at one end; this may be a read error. CDR3 amino acids: CVSSLGQATNEKLFF. Written as DNA, the CDR3 is TGTGTCAGCAGTTTGGGTCAGGCAACTAATGAAAAACTGTTTTTT. This chain connects TRBV28 to TRBJ1-4; D is ambiguous. CDR1 is MDHEN, CDR2 SYDVKM, per germline. This CDR3 spans 15 amino acids.

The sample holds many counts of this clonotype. This chain's CDR3 is CASSVAPSETYEQYF. In DNA form, the CDR3 reads TGTGCCAGCAGCGTAGCCCCTAGCGAGACCTACGAGCAGTACTTC. The V gene is TRBV9, the J gene TRBJ2-7, with D possibly matching TRBD2 (6 bases). Germline V CDR1 and CDR2: SGDLS, YYNGEE. The V end was cut by 0 bases, the J end by 2 bases, with 12 bases between. This CDR3 is 15 amino acids long.

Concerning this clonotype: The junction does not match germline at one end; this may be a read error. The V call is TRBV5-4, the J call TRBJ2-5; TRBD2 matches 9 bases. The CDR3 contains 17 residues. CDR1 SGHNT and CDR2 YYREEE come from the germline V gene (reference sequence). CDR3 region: CASNLVGGGVDKETQYF. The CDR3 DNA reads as TGTGCCAGCAACTTGGTGGGCGGGGGGGTTGACAAAGAGACCCAGTACTTC.

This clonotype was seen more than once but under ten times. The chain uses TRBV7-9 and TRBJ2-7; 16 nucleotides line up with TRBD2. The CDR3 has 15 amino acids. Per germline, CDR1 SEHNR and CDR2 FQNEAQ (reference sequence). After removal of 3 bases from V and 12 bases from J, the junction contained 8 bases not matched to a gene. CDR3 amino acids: CASSFAGTSGRAWYF. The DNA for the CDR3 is TGTGCCAGCAGCTTCGCCGGGACTAGCGGGAGGGCCTGGTACTTC.

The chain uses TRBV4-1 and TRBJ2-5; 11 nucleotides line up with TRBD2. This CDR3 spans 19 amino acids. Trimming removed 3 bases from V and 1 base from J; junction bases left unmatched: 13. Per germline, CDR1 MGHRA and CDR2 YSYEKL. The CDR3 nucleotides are TGCGCCAGCAGCCAGGCCGGGACTAGCGGACCCCTTACCCAAGAGACCCAGTACTTC. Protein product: CASSQAGTSGPLTQETQYF.

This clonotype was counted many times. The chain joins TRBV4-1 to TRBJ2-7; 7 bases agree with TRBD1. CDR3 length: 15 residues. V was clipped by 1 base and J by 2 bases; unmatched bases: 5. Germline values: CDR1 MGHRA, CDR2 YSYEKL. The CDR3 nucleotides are TGCGCCAGCAGCCAAGTGACAGGGCCACCCTACGAGCAGTACTTC. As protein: CASSQVTGPPYEQYF.

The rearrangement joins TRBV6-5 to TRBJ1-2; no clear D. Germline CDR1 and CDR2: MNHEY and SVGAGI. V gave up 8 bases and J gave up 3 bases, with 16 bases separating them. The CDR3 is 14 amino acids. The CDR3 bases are TGTGCCAGCTCCGACACGCCCTCCTACTATGGCTACACCTTC. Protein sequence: CASSDTPSYYGYTF.

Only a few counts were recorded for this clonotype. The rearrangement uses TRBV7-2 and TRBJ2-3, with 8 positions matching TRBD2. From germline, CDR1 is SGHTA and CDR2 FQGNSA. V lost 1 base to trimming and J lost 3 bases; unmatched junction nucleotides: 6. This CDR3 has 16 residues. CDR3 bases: TGTGCCAGCAGCTTAGTGGCGCGGGAGGAGACAGATACGCAGTATTTT. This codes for CASSLVAREETDTQYF.

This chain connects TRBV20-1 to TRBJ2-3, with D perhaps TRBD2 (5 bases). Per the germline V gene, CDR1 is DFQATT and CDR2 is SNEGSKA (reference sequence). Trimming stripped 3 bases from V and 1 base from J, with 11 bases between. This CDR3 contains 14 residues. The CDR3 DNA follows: TGCAGTGCTAGCGCTAGCCTGGGCACAGATACGCAGTATTTT. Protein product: CSASASLGTDTQYF.

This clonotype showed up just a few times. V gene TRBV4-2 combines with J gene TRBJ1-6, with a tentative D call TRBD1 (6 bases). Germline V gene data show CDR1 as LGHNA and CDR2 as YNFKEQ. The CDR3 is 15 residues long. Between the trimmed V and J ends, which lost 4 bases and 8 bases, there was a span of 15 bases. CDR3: CASSLGGPSDSPLHF. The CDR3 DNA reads TGTGCCAGCAGCCTAGGGGGACCTTCTGATTCACCCCTCCACTTT.

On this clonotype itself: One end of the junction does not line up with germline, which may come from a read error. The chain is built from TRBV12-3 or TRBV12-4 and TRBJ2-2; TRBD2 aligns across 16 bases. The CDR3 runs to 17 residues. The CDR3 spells CASRQSGTSGRAGELFF. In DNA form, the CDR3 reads TGCGCCAGCAGGCAGTCCGGGACTAGCGGGAGGGCCGGGGAGCTGTTTTTT.

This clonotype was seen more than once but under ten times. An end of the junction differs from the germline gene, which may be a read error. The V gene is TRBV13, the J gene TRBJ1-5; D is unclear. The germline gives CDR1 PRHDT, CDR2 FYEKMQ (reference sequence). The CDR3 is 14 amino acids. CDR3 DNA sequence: TGTGCCAGCAGCTTAGGGGGAAACAATCCGCCCCAGCATTTT. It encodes CASSLGGNNPPQHF.

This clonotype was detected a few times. Here the CDR3 reads CASGNNQPQHF. For the CDR3, the DNA is TGTGCCAGCGGGAACAATCAGCCCCAGCATTTT. The J gene is TRBJ1-5, the V gene TRBV12-3 or TRBV12-4; D is unclear. This CDR3 is 11 amino acids long. V was clipped by 8 bases and J by 3 bases, with 5 bases between them.

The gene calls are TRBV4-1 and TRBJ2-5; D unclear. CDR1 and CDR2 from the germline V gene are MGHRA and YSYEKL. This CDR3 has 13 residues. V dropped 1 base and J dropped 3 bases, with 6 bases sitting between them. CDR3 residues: CASSQVVEETQYF. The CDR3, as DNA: TGCGCCAGCAGCCAAGTGGTCGAAGAGACCCAGTACTTC.